Shown below are 27 T cell receptor beta chains from a single sample sequenced in a study of OX40 agonist ivuxolimab in advanced cancers. TCRdb's copy holds only in-frame clones and misses some; the assay was immunoSEQ multiplex PCR. The data contain about 76,000 clones, about 88% of them singletons. The sample here was CD4+ or CD8+ T cells sorted from blood, taken in a trial of the OX40 agonist ivuxolimab. These receptors came from an adult with an advanced solid tumor such as melanoma, head and neck, liver or kidney cancer.

The V gene is TRBV5-4, the J gene TRBJ2-3; 10 bases map to TRBD2. J was trimmed by 1 base and V by 0 bases; bases with no gene match: 11. CDR1 and CDR2 from the germline V gene are SGHNT and YYREEE (reference sequence). The CDR3 runs to 19 residues. The CDR3 region has the DNA TGTGCCAGCAGCTTGGGTGGGCTAGCGGGGGCCGCTGGCACAGATACGCAGTATTTT. Its protein is CASSLGGLAGAAGTDTQYF.

The V call is TRBV7-9, the J call TRBJ2-7, with D uncertain. The CDR3 is 11 residues long. CDR1 and CDR2 (germline): SEHNR, FQNEAQ (reference sequence). Trimming cost V 4 bases and J 3 bases, with 4 bases left between them. The CDR3 DNA reads as TGTGCCAGCAGCTCCCACTACGAGCAGTACTTC. It yields the protein CASSSHYEQYF.

The chain employs TRBV27 and TRBJ1-6; no firm D call. V was trimmed by 3 bases and J by 0 bases, leaving 3 bases between them. The CDR3 is 14 amino acids. Germline CDR1 reads MNHEY; CDR2 reads SMNVEV (reference sequence). CDR3 in DNA: TGTGCCAGCAGTTTTAGCTCCTATAATTCACCCCTCCACTTT. It translates to CASSFSSYNSPLHF.

CDR3 nucleotide sequence: TGTGCCAGCAGCTCACACGGGACTAGCGGGGGGGCGACAGATACGCAGTATTTT. It specifies CASSSHGTSGGATDTQYF. The chain employs TRBV13 and TRBJ2-3, with 16 positions matching TRBD2. The CDR3 sequence is 18 residues long. The V gene end was trimmed by 4 bases and the J gene end by 3 bases; junction bases not matched to a gene: 7. The V gene's germline CDR1 is PRHDT and CDR2 FYEKMQ (reference sequence).

This clone was detected a few times. The chain joins TRBV5-4 to TRBJ2-7, with TRBD1 matching over 7 bases. Germline CDR1 reads SGHNT; CDR2 reads YYREEE (reference sequence). V was pared by 4 bases and J by 0 bases, with 4 bases of the junction left unmatched. The CDR3 is made up of 14 amino acids. In nucleotides, the CDR3 is TGTGCCAGCAGCCGACAGGGAAACTCCTACGAGCAGTACGTC. As protein: CASSRQGNSYEQYV.

The chain is built from TRBV7-2 and TRBJ2-7, with D unclear. The length of the CDR3 is 15 residues. From germline, CDR1 is SGHTA and CDR2 FQGNSA. V lost 5 bases and J 2 bases, leaving 16 bases between the germline ends. As DNA, the CDR3 is TGTGCCAGCAGCCTAGTCATAGGGCGAACCTACGAGCAGTACTTC. Its protein is CASSLVIGRTYEQYF.

The rearrangement uses TRBV5-4 and TRBJ2-3, with 7 bases aligning to TRBD1. V lost 2 bases and J lost 4; bases outside the gene matches: 1. The CDR3 extends over 13 amino acids. Germline V CDR1 and CDR2: SGHNT, YYREEE (reference sequence). The CDR3, as DNA: TGTGCCAGCAGCTTCCAGGGGGCAGATACGCAGTATTTT. It specifies CASSFQGADTQYF.

The chain joins TRBV5-1 to TRBJ2-5; D unclear. This CDR3 contains 15 residues. Trimming shortened V by 1 base and J by 1 base, and 11 bases separated the two germline ends. CDR1 and CDR2 (germline): SGHRS, YFSETQ. The CDR3 DNA reads TGCGCCAGCAGCTTGCCCGTAGGAGCCCAAGAGACCCAGTACTTC. It encodes CASSLPVGAQETQYF.

This chain links TRBV7-2 with TRBJ1-3, with a possible D match to TRBD1 (6 bases). The CDR3 spans 15 residues. Germline CDR1 and CDR2: SGHTA and FQGNSA. The V end was cut by 5 bases, the J end by 3 bases, with 14 bases between. DNA of the CDR3: TGTGCCAGCAGCCAACAGGGAGCTGGTGGAAACACCATATATTTT. Translated: CASSQQGAGGNTIYF.

This chain joins TRBV18 and TRBJ2-3, with D perhaps matching TRBD1 (6 bases). Per germline, CDR1 KGHSH and CDR2 LQKENI. The V end lost 3 bases, the J end lost 3 bases, and 13 bases lay between the germline ends. The CDR3 loop spans 15 amino acids. The CDR3 loop reads CASSPQTGLTDTQYF. Written as DNA, the CDR3 is TGTGCCAGCTCACCTCAGACAGGTCTAACAGATACGCAGTATTTT. Drawing the rest from reference TRBV18 and TRBJ2-3, the complete variable domain is NAGVMQNPRHLVRRRGQEARLRCSPMKGHSHVYWYRQLPEEGLKFMVYLQKENIIDESGMPKERFSAEFPKEGPSILRIQQVVRGDSAAYFCASSPQTGLTDTQYFGPGTRLTVL.

V is TRBV18 and J is TRBJ2-3, with D uncertain. Trimming took 6 bases from V and 0 from J, leaving 13 bases between them. CDR1 is KGHSH and CDR2 is LQKENI in the germline V gene. The CDR3 extends over 15 amino acids. The CDR3 bases are TGTGCCAGCTCCTCGAGGACGGACAGCACAGATACGCAGTATTTT. Amino acids: CASSSRTDSTDTQYF.

V gene TRBV15 combines with J gene TRBJ2-7; D tentatively fits TRBD1 or TRBD2 (5 bases each). V lost 5 bases and J 6 bases, leaving 14 bases between the germline ends. Germline V gene lookup returns CDR1 LNHNV and CDR2 YYDKDF (reference sequence). The CDR3 is 13 amino acids. The chain's CDR3 is CATSLEIGGEQYF. In DNA, the CDR3 is TGTGCCACCAGCCTAGAAATTGGGGGCGAGCAGTACTTC.

The V and J genes are TRBV4-3 and TRBJ1-3; no clear D gene. V lost 0 bases and J lost 0, with 9 bases in between. There are 16 residues in the CDR3. Germline V CDR1 and CDR2: LGHNA, YSLEER. This CDR3 is CASSQDRGPSGNTIYF. CDR3 sequence (DNA): TGCGCCAGCAGCCAAGATAGAGGCCCCTCTGGAAACACCATATATTTT.

The rearrangement joins TRBV11-2 to TRBJ1-2; no reliable D call. Germline CDR1 SGHAT, CDR2 FQNNGV. V was pared by 5 bases and J by 6 bases, with 7 bases between. This CDR3 has 11 residues. The CDR3 loop is CASSPFHGYTF. The CDR3 coding sequence is TGTGCCAGCAGCCCCTTTCATGGCTACACCTTC.

The chain recombines TRBV18 with TRBJ2-7; 9 bases align to TRBD1. J lost 6 bases, V lost 2 bases, and 2 bases had no gene match. The V gene's germline CDR1 is KGHSH and CDR2 LQKENI. The CDR3 sequence is 13 residues long. In nucleotides, the CDR3 is TGTGCCAGCTCACCAGGGACAGGGACCGAGCAGTACGTC. As protein: CASSPGTGTEQYV.

The rearrangement uses TRBV6-5 and TRBJ1-1; the match to TRBD1 covers 9 bases. Per germline, CDR1 MNHEY and CDR2 SVGAGI. The CDR3 loop spans 15 amino acids. Trimming at V came to 10 bases and at J to 0 bases, leaving 9 bases not matched to a gene. The CDR3, as DNA: TGTGCCACCGAGGACAGGGGAAGTTTGAACACTGAAGCTTTCTTT. This translates into CATEDRGSLNTEAFF.

This clone was seen a few times. This chain links TRBV4-3 with TRBJ1-1; D is undetermined. This CDR3 contains 13 residues. Germline V gene lookup returns CDR1 LGHNA and CDR2 YSLEER. Trimming took 3 bases from V and 0 from J, leaving 5 bases between them. The CDR3 loop is CASSHYMNTEAFF. CDR3 nucleotide sequence: TGCGCCAGCAGCCACTACATGAACACTGAAGCTTTCTTT.

J is TRBJ2-6 and V is TRBV7-9; TRBD1 might be the D (5 bases). CDR3 length equals 19 residues. V was cut by 6 bases and J by 1 base, with 22 bases left in between. Per germline, CDR1 SEHNR and CDR2 FQNEAQ (reference sequence). This CDR3 reads CASRPLLRQMKSGANVLTF. In nucleotides, the CDR3 is TGTGCCAGCAGGCCTCTGCTGCGACAGATGAAGTCTGGGGCCAACGTCCTGACTTTC.

The chain links TRBV11-2 to TRBJ1-6; D possibly corresponds to TRBD1 (5 bases). The CDR3 runs to 16 residues. V was pared by 5 bases and J by 0 bases, with 11 bases between. The germline V gene has CDR1 SGHAT and CDR2 FQNNGV. The CDR3 bases are TGTGCCAGCAGCCCTGGGGGGTTCTCCTATAATTCACCCCTCCACTTT. It translates to CASSPGGFSYNSPLHF.

This clone was detected a few times. This chain joins TRBV7-6 and TRBJ1-4; D not resolved. The germline V and J ends were trimmed by 5 bases and 2 bases, with 12 bases remaining between them. Germline V gene sequence: CDR1 SGHVS, CDR2 FNYEAQ. The length of the CDR3 is 15 residues. The CDR3 spells CASSPNRATNEKLFF. As DNA, the CDR3 is TGTGCCAGCAGCCCAAACAGAGCGACTAATGAAAAACTGTTTTTT. The full variable domain, its missing parts supplied by reference TRBV7-6 and TRBJ1-4, is GAGVSQSPRYKVTKRGQDVALRCDPISGHVSLYWYRQALGQGPEFLTYFNYEAQQDKSGLPNDRFSAERPEGSISTLTIQRTEQRDSAMYRCASSPNRATNEKLFFGSGTQLSVL.

The chain carries TRBV18 and TRBJ1-3; 7 nucleotides match TRBD1. Germline CDR1 reads KGHSH; CDR2 reads LQKENI. The CDR3 is made up of 17 amino acids. Germline trimming cut 3 bases from V and 0 bases from J; bases unmatched to any gene: 8. The CDR3 sequence is CASSPNGGGYSGNTIYF. The CDR3 coding sequence is TGTGCCAGCTCACCCAACGGAGGGGGCTACTCTGGAAACACCATATATTTT.

V gene TRBV28 combines with J gene TRBJ2-1, with 7 bases that match TRBD1. The CDR3 runs 14 residues. J gave up 8 bases and V 2 bases, and 6 bases lay outside the gene matches. Germline V lookup: CDR1 MDHEN, CDR2 SYDVKM. CDR3 nucleotides: TGTGCCAGCAGTTTACCCACAGGGGTGGATGAGCAGTTCTTC. This encodes CASSLPTGVDEQFF.

This clone was counted between two and nine times. J is TRBJ1-5 and V is TRBV7-2; no firm D call. The V and J ends lost 3 bases and 1 base respectively, with 7 bases between them. The germline CDR1 and CDR2 sequences are SGHTA and FQGNSA. The CDR3 runs to 14 residues. CDR3 amino acids: CASSFRGSNQPQHF. The DNA of the CDR3 is TGTGCCAGCAGCTTCCGAGGGAGCAATCAGCCCCAGCATTTT.

The chain has TRBV9 and TRBJ1-1; no clear D. The CDR3 totals 15 residues. V lost 4 bases to trimming and J lost 0 bases, with 13 bases between them. Germline-derived CDR1 and CDR2 are SGDLS and YYNGEE. CDR3: CASSPRTDLNTEAFF. The DNA for the CDR3 is TGTGCCAGCAGCCCTCGGACGGACCTGAACACTGAAGCTTTCTTT.

The chain recombines TRBV27 with TRBJ1-3, with D unresolved. The CDR3 loop spans 13 amino acids. Trimming stripped 7 bases from V and 0 bases from J, with 7 bases between. CDR1 and CDR2 from the germline V gene are MNHEY and SMNVEV (reference sequence). The CDR3 loop reads CASKTFSGNTIYF. CDR3 nucleotide sequence: TGTGCCAGCAAAACCTTCTCTGGAAACACCATATATTTT.

This clone was recorded a few times. The chain uses TRBV28 and TRBJ1-2, with unresolved D. Looked up from germline, CDR1 is MDHEN and CDR2 is SYDVKM. This CDR3 comprises 11 residues. Trimming left V 6 bases short and J 8 bases short, with 10 bases between. The CDR3 region has the DNA TGTGCCAGCAGAGCTTTGGAAGGCTACACCTTC. Translated: CASRALEGYTF.

In DNA form, the CDR3 reads TGTGCCAGCAGCCTAGGTCGTCTTTCTAATTCACCCCTCCACTTT. Residues: CASSLGRLSNSPLHF. V and J are TRBV6-5 and TRBJ1-6; D is ambiguous. Per germline, CDR1 MNHEY and CDR2 SVGAGI. V lost 6 bases, J lost 6 bases, and 15 bases lay in between. This CDR3 comprises 15 residues.